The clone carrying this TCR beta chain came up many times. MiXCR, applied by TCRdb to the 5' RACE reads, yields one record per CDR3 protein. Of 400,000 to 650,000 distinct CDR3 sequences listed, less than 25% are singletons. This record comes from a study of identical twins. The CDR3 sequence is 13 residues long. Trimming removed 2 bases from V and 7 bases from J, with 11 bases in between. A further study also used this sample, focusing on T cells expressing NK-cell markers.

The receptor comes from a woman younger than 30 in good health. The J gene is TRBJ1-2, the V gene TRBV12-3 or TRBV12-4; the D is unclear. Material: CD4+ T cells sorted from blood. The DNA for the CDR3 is TGTGCCAGCAGTTTAATGGTCTATAGTGGCTACACCTTC. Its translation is CASSLMVYSGYTF.